The 2 T cell receptor beta chains reported below all come from one sample, sequenced in a study of vaccination effects on CD4 cells after COVID-19. Before sequencing took place, the ViraFEST assay used viral peptide pools to expand antigen-specific CD4+ T cells. Upon completion of roughly ten days in culture, CD4+ T cells were isolated. Vaccine recipients had no previous SARS-CoV-2 infection; their nucleocapsid antibodies were negative. Their antigen targets remain unknown. The data were produced by immunoSEQ multiplex PCR, yet TCRdb's version contains in-frame clones alone and is incomplete. The sample records 30,000 to 35,000 clones, roughly 73% being singletons. The sample here was CD4+ T cells from PBMCs cultured with HCoV-OC43 spike peptides, taken before COVID-19 vaccination. The subset was: HCoV-OC43 spike overlapping peptide pool stimulation. All receptors come from a human donor who received a COVID-19 vaccine.

This chain connects TRBV5-8 to TRBJ1-6; D is ambiguous. CDR1 is SGHTS, CDR2 YDEGEE, per germline. V was shortened by 5 bases and J by 6 bases, with 12 bases between the two germline ends. This CDR3 has 14 residues. The CDR3 nucleotides are TGTGCCAGCAGTCGCGGCGAGATTAATTCACCCCTCCACTTT. Translation gives CASSRGEINSPLHF.

This chain joins TRBV2 and TRBJ2-1; 8 bases are shared with TRBD2. Germline V lookup: CDR1 SNHLY, CDR2 FYNNEI. This CDR3 spans 16 amino acids. Trimming cost V 7 bases and J 2 bases; bases outside gene matches: 10. The CDR3 sequence is CASTPSGGSPYNEQFF. CDR3 coding DNA: TGTGCCAGCACTCCTTCGGGAGGGTCCCCCTACAATGAGCAGTTCTTC. Full variable domain (missing parts from reference TRBV2 and TRBJ2-1): EPEVTQTPSHQVTQMGQEVILRCVPISNHLYFYWYRQILGQKVEFLVSFYNNEISEKSEIFDDQFSVERPDGSNFTLKIRSTKLEDSAMYFCASTPSGGSPYNEQFFGPGTRLTVL.